This T cell receptor beta chain came from a study of cytomegalovirus exposure and HLA in healthy donors. Note on this clone: Its cognate antigen is unknown.

Points from the study as a whole: Near-uniform donor sequencing depth was presumed by presence/absence analyses. A prior analysis recorded that most TCR beta V segments were productive about 87% or about 30% of the time.

This PCR relied on a set of 60 Vbeta primers and 13 Jbeta primers. Libraries were prepared by immunoSEQ multiplex PCR; TCRdb keeps only in-frame clonotypes and omits some of them. Here the sample spans under 150,000 clones, approximately 77% being singletons. V was clipped by 4 bases and J by 0 bases, with 6 bases between them. CDR1 is SGHDN and CDR2 is FVKESK in the germline V gene. The CDR3 runs 13 residues. This receptor was obtained from a man younger than 35 in good health and CMV-seronegative. V usage is TRBV14 and J usage is TRBJ1-1, with D hard to call. The sequenced sample was PBMCs. CDR3 DNA sequence: TGTGCCAGCAGCCTCTTAGTGAACACTGAAGCTTTCTTT. This encodes CASSLLVNTEAFF.